Below, one T cell receptor (beta chain) is given with its context. Its antigen remains unknown. The PCR made use of 60 Vbeta and 13 Jbeta primers. How the authors handled the data: Later analysis identified some 88 million unique TCR beta chains, approximately 11 million shared. TCRdb's table, derived via immunoSEQ multiplex PCR, lists solely in-frame clones and lacks some. V and J calls and clone size are copied from that table; D and trimming were computed from the DNA. The table includes some 200,000 clones, around 83% detected once. This record belongs to a study of cytomegalovirus exposure and HLA in healthy donors. Whole-study results and caveats: Some TCR beta chains (roughly 150 of them) were listed as cytomegalovirus-associated.

This CDR3 has 14 residues. The V and J ends lost 4 bases and 14 bases respectively, with 19 bases between them. Germline values: CDR1 SGHKS, CDR2 YYEKEE (reference sequence). Material: PBMCs. The TCR comes from a girl under 18 in good health and CMV-seronegative. V gene TRBV5-5 combines with J gene TRBJ1-6; a weak D match, TRBD1 (6 bases). Written as DNA, the CDR3 is TGTGCCAGCAGCCAAACCGGGACATTCCTCACCCTCCACTTT. Protein product: CASSQTGTFLTLHF.